This T cell receptor (beta chain) was sequenced during a study of technical replicates of blood from a handful of donors. Germline V lookup: CDR1 SGHVS, CDR2 FQNEAQ. The ends were cut back, 4 bases at V and 2 bases at J, with 17 bases in the middle. The CDR3 extends over 17 amino acids. This clone showed up just once. Produced via immunoSEQ multiplex PCR; TCRdb's table is partial and in-frame only. The table includes about 62,000 clones, roughly nine tenths detected once. This TCR was recovered from a human donor in good health. Some clones in this sample may be carry-over from other donors' samples. The material sequenced was PBMCs. The V gene is TRBV7-8, the J gene TRBJ2-2; D remains unclear. The CDR3 coding sequence is TGTGCCAGCAGCTCGAAATGGGTGGAGCTTAACACCGGGGAGCTGTTTTTT. Translated, it gives CASSSKWVELNTGELFF.